One sample yielded the 30 T cell receptor beta chains listed below, sequenced in a study of identical twins. In TCRdb, the 5' RACE reads were re-called with MiXCR into one record per CDR3 protein. This table holds more than 200,000 distinct CDR3 sequences, roughly an eighth found once. Sequenced material: memory (CD45RO+) T cells sorted from blood. The source is a woman under 30 in good health.

The chain is built from TRBV6-1 and TRBJ1-6, with D possibly matching TRBD1 (5 bases). Trimming took off 7 bases at V and 0 bases at J, with 13 bases between the two ends. CDR3 length: 16 amino acids. The germline V gene encodes CDR1 MNHNS and CDR2 SASEGT. The CDR3 nucleotides are TGTGCCAGCACTCCAAAGGGGAGCTCCTATAATTCACCCCTCCACTTT. This sequence encodes CASTPKGSSYNSPLHF.

This clonotype was observed many times. At one boundary the junction diverges from the germline segment, which might be a read error. This chain connects TRBV6-5 to TRBJ2-5; D is tentatively TRBD1 or TRBD2 (6 bases each). The length of the CDR3 is 15 residues. Germline V CDR1 and CDR2: MNHEY, SVGAGI. Here the CDR3 DNA reads TGTGCCAGCAGTTACTCCGGGGGCGTACGAGAGGCCCAGTACTTC. This gives the protein CASSYSGGVREAQYF.

This clonotype showed up many times. V is TRBV5-1 and J is TRBJ2-2; D remains ambiguous. V lost 3 bases to trimming and J lost 2 bases, with 14 bases between them. This CDR3 spans 16 amino acids. Germline values: CDR1 SGHRS, CDR2 YFSETQ. CDR3 protein: CASSSVLGPNTGELFF. CDR3 nucleotide sequence: TGCGCCAGCAGCTCGGTCCTAGGGCCTAACACCGGGGAGCTGTTTTTT. Combining the CDR3 with reference TRBV5-1 and TRBJ2-2 gives the whole variable domain KAGVTQTPRYLIKTRGQQVTLSCSPISGHRSVSWYQQTPGQGLQFLFEYFSETQRNKGNFPGRFSGRQFSNSRSEMNVSTLELGDSALYLCASSSVLGPNTGELFFGEGSRLTVL.

V is TRBV20-1 and J is TRBJ1-5; TRBD1 might be the D (6 bases). V lost 1 base to trimming and J lost 3 bases, with 16 bases between them. The length of the CDR3 is 16 residues. In germline, CDR1 is DFQATT, CDR2 SNEGSKA (reference sequence). The CDR3 loop is CSARALTGSDNQPQHF. The CDR3 DNA is TGCAGTGCTAGAGCACTGACAGGATCGGACAATCAGCCCCAGCATTTT.

This clonotype was observed a few times. The chain employs TRBV6-1 and TRBJ2-3, with 8 nucleotides matching TRBD2. Germline V gene data show CDR1 as MNHNS and CDR2 as SASEGT. CDR3 length: 15 amino acids. The V and J ends lost 7 bases and 0 bases, in that order; junction bases with no gene match: 6. The CDR3 is CASTGPGGSTDTQYF. DNA for the CDR3: TGTGCCAGCACCGGTCCGGGGGGGAGCACAGATACGCAGTATTTT.

In this sample, this clonotype turned up a few times. The gene calls are TRBV5-1 and TRBJ2-3; 7 nucleotides match TRBD2. Germline trimming cut 6 bases from V and 0 bases from J; bases unmatched to any gene: 7. Germline loops: CDR1 SGHRS, CDR2 YFSETQ. The CDR3 spans 15 residues. The CDR3 reads CASKPSGASTDTQYF. The DNA for the CDR3 is TGCGCCAGCAAGCCTAGCGGTGCTAGCACAGATACGCAGTATTTT.

The chain recombines TRBV10-3 with TRBJ2-2, with D perhaps TRBD1 (6 bases). This CDR3 is 15 amino acids long. Trimming shortened V by 6 bases and J by 6 bases, and 17 bases separated the two germline ends. Per the germline V gene, CDR1 is ENHRY and CDR2 is SYGVKD. The CDR3 reads CAISETEQGAGELFF. The CDR3 nucleotides are TGTGCCATCAGCGAGACCGAACAGGGCGCCGGGGAGCTGTTTTTT.

This clonotype appeared a few times. The chain carries TRBV9 and TRBJ2-3; no reliable D call. Per germline, CDR1 SGDLS and CDR2 YYNGEE. V lost 1 base to trimming and J lost 3 bases, with 6 bases between them. This CDR3 has 13 residues. The CDR3 spells CASSVSLTDTQYF. The DNA for the CDR3 is TGTGCCAGCAGCGTAAGCCTTACAGATACGCAGTATTTT.

This clonotype was detected a few times. CDR3 region: CASSLAEYGEAFF. The CDR3 region has the DNA TGTGCCAGCAGCTTAGCCGAGTACGGTGAAGCTTTCTTT. The rearrangement joins TRBV7-9 to TRBJ1-1, with D hard to call. The CDR3 spans 13 residues. The V and J ends lost 0 bases and 7 bases respectively, with 9 bases between them. Germline values: CDR1 SEHNR, CDR2 FQNEAQ (reference sequence).

The sample holds a few counts of this clonotype. The gene calls are TRBV21-1 and TRBJ2-5; the D call TRBD2 from the table was never checked on the DNA. TRBV21-1 is shown as a pseudogene. CDR3 size: 16 residues. The DNA for the CDR3 is TGTGCCAGCAGCAAAGAGGCGGGCCTAGCTGAGGAGACCCAGTACTTC. This codes for CASSKEAGLAEETQYF.

V and J are TRBV7-2 and TRBJ2-7; D unresolved. V was trimmed by 5 bases and J by 1 base, leaving 9 bases between them. The CDR3 is 13 amino acids. CDR1 is SGHTA, CDR2 FQGNSA, per germline. CDR3: CASSMPSSYEQYF. CDR3 in DNA: TGTGCCAGCAGCATGCCGTCTTCCTACGAGCAGTACTTC.

This chain links TRBV7-9 with TRBJ2-1; 7 nucleotides agree with TRBD1. This CDR3 comprises 15 residues. Germline CDR1 reads SEHNR; CDR2 reads FQNEAQ (reference sequence). Trimming at V came to 3 bases and at J to 2 bases, leaving 4 bases not matched to a gene. The CDR3 reads CASSFRQGAYNEQFF. CDR3 DNA: TGTGCCAGCAGCTTTCGACAGGGAGCCTACAATGAGCAGTTCTTC. The whole variable domain, remainder taken from reference TRBV7-9 and TRBJ2-1, is DTGVSQNPRHKITKRGQNVTFRCDPISEHNRLYWYRQTLGQGPEFLTYFQNEAQLEKSRLLSDRFSAERPKGSFSTLEIQRTEQGDSAMYLCASSFRQGAYNEQFFGPGTRLTVL.

This clonotype was counted only a few times. The V gene is TRBV25-1, the J gene TRBJ2-5; 9 bases are shared with TRBD1. CDR3 length equals 16 residues. Trimming at V came to 1 base and at J to 1 base, leaving 4 bases not matched to a gene. The germline gives CDR1 MGHDK, CDR2 SYGVNS. This chain's CDR3 is CASSEFGTGIQETQYF. CDR3 nucleotides: TGTGCCAGCAGTGAATTCGGGACAGGGATCCAAGAGACCCAGTACTTC.

In its sample, this clonotype was seen a few times. The chain joins TRBV6-2 or TRBV6-3 to TRBJ1-1; D call uncertain. This CDR3 spans 14 amino acids. Trimming pared 7 bases from V and 0 bases from J, leaving 12 bases between. Germline-derived CDR1 and CDR2 are MNHEY and SVGEGT. In DNA form, the CDR3 reads TGTGCCAGCACCCTCGGTCCCATGAACACTGAAGCTTTCTTT. It yields the protein CASTLGPMNTEAFF.

The chain recombines TRBV27 with TRBJ1-1; D may be TRBD1 (5 bases). In germline, CDR1 is MNHEY, CDR2 SMNVEV (reference sequence). Trimming pared 3 bases from V and 5 bases from J, leaving 13 bases between. CDR3 length equals 14 residues. The CDR3, as DNA: TGTGCCAGCAGTTTCCGGGGCGCGTATACTGAAGCTTTCTTT. The encoded protein is CASSFRGAYTEAFF.

This clonotype was picked up a small number of times. The chain recombines TRBV7-2 with TRBJ1-1; D may be TRBD1 (6 bases). This CDR3 spans 16 amino acids. V lost 4 bases to trimming and J lost 3 bases, with 18 bases between them. Germline CDR1 reads SGHTA; CDR2 reads FQGNSA. CDR3 bases: TGTGCCAGCAGCTGGCCCGGGACAAAGGGAGACACTGAAGCTTTCTTT. Its protein is CASSWPGTKGDTEAFF.

The V gene is TRBV11-2, the J gene TRBJ2-1; D remains ambiguous. Between the trimmed V and J ends, which lost 2 bases and 4 bases, there was a span of 12 bases. The CDR3 is 15 residues long. CDR1 is SGHAT and CDR2 is FQNNGV in the germline V gene. The CDR3 loop is CASSLLASRYNEQFF. The CDR3 nucleotides are TGTGCCAGCAGCTTATTGGCTAGTCGGTACAATGAGCAGTTCTTC.

This clonotype appeared many times. The chain carries TRBV5-8 and TRBJ2-3; D is perhaps TRBD2 (6 bases). This CDR3 spans 16 amino acids. Germline CDR1 SGHTS, CDR2 YDEGEE. The V and J ends lost 6 bases and 6 bases respectively, with 23 bases between them. Here the CDR3 DNA reads TGTGCCAGCAACCTGGGGGGAAAATCCAACCCCGATACGCAGTATTTT. It encodes CASNLGGKSNPDTQYF.

Only a few counts were recorded for this clonotype. V usage is TRBV5-1 and J usage is TRBJ2-1; 9 bases line up with TRBD2. There are 15 residues in the CDR3. CDR1 is SGHRS, CDR2 YFSETQ, per germline. V lost 7 bases to trimming and J lost 2 bases; unmatched junction nucleotides: 7. The CDR3 loop reads CASWESGRPYNEQFF. The CDR3 region has the DNA TGCGCCAGCTGGGAGAGCGGGAGGCCCTACAATGAGCAGTTCTTC.

The gene calls are TRBV29-1 and TRBJ1-1; D perhaps matches TRBD1 (5 bases). This CDR3 is 13 amino acids long. The V gene lost 7 bases and the J gene lost 6 bases, with 18 bases spanning the gap. Germline CDR1 SQVTM, CDR2 ANQGSEA. In DNA form, the CDR3 reads TGCAGCGCTAATGTTGGCAGGGTCCCTGAAGCTTTCTTT. Translated: CSANVGRVPEAFF.

The chain couples TRBV20-1 to TRBJ2-3, with 9 bases that match TRBD1. The CDR3 sequence is 16 residues long. Germline V gene sequence: CDR1 DFQATT, CDR2 SNEGSKA (reference sequence). Trimming removed 0 bases from V and 4 bases from J; junction bases left unmatched: 8. The CDR3, as DNA: TGCAGTGCTAGAGATAAAGGGACAGGGCTGGCAGATACGCAGTATTTT. It yields the protein CSARDKGTGLADTQYF.

This clonotype was seen only a few times. The V and J genes are TRBV12-3 or TRBV12-4 and TRBJ2-1; 8 positions agree with TRBD1. V was pared by 7 bases and J by 5 bases, with 10 bases of the junction left unmatched. The CDR3 is 15 amino acids. CDR3 in amino acids: CASTPRGQANNEQFF. For the CDR3, the DNA is TGTGCCAGCACCCCAAGGGGACAGGCAAACAATGAGCAGTTCTTC.

This clonotype has a count of ten or more. The gene calls are TRBV7-9 and TRBJ1-1; D call uncertain. Trimming stripped 2 bases from V and 5 bases from J, with 15 bases between. This CDR3 is built from 15 residues. CDR1 is SEHNR and CDR2 is FQNEAQ in the germline V gene (reference sequence). CDR3 sequence reads: CASSLLAAPPTEAFF. CDR3 nucleotides: TGTGCCAGCAGCTTACTGGCCGCGCCACCGACTGAAGCTTTCTTT.

This clonotype came up a few times. This chain uses TRBV20-1 with TRBJ1-1, with no clear D. V lost 0 bases, J lost 0 bases, and 8 bases lay in between. CDR3 size: 14 residues. CDR1 is DFQATT, CDR2 SNEGSKA, per germline (reference sequence). The CDR3 is CSARDDGLNTEAFF. CDR3 nucleotides: TGCAGTGCTAGAGATGACGGGTTGAACACTGAAGCTTTCTTT.

This clonotype was picked up many times. J is TRBJ2-1 and V is TRBV11-2; 9 bases are shared with TRBD2. Germline V gives CDR1 SGHAT, CDR2 FQNNGV. This CDR3 region has 19 residues. V lost 5 bases to trimming and J lost 1 base; unmatched junction nucleotides: 15. The CDR3 reads CASSRPSGKYYGSYNEQFF. In DNA, the CDR3 is TGTGCCAGCAGCCGTCCTAGCGGGAAGTATTATGGGTCCTACAATGAGCAGTTCTTC. The full variable domain, rest sourced from reference TRBV11-2 and TRBJ2-1, is EAGVAQSPRYKIIEKRQSVAFWCNPISGHATLYWYQQILGQGPKLLIQFQNNGVVDDSQLPKDRFSAERLKGVDSTLKIQPAKLEDSAVYLCASSRPSGKYYGSYNEQFFGPGTRLTVL.

This clonotype was detected many times. The rearrangement joins TRBV27 to TRBJ2-7; D unclear. The germline CDR1 and CDR2 sequences are MNHEY and SMNVEV (reference sequence). The CDR3 covers 13 residues. The V and J ends lost 6 bases and 4 bases respectively, with 13 bases between them. The CDR3 bases are TGTGCCAGCAGGAGGACGGGTGGGTACGAGCAGTACTTC. As protein: CASRRTGGYEQYF.

The chain couples TRBV7-9 to TRBJ1-5; unclear D gene. Trimming took 5 bases from V and 7 from J, leaving 12 bases between them. The CDR3 covers 13 residues. The germline CDR1 and CDR2 sequences are SEHNR and FQNEAQ (reference sequence). CDR3: CASSPSYGQPQHF. Here the CDR3 DNA reads TGTGCCAGCAGCCCCTCCTATGGCCAGCCCCAGCATTTT.

The gene calls are TRBV12-5 and TRBJ1-2; D may be TRBD1 (5 bases). Germline V lookup: CDR1 LGHNT, CDR2 FRNRAP. V lost 10 bases and J lost 4, with 16 bases in between. The CDR3 is made up of 13 amino acids. Written as DNA, the CDR3 is TGTGCTACCGCGAGGGACGGAGCCTATGGCTACACCTTC. Encoded protein: CATARDGAYGYTF.

This clonotype was counted at least ten times. J is TRBJ2-7 and V is TRBV19; 10 positions agree with TRBD1. With V trimmed by 5 bases and J by 3 bases, 4 bases remained unmatched. CDR3 length equals 14 residues. CDR1 LNHDA and CDR2 SQIVND come from the germline V gene (reference sequence). The CDR3 DNA is TGTGCCAGTAGTCCCGGGACAGGGGTCTACGAGCAGTACTTC. Its protein product is CASSPGTGVYEQYF.

In its sample, this clonotype was seen many times. The genes are TRBV5-5 and TRBJ2-7, with a weak D call TRBD2 (5 bases). The V end was cut by 0 bases, the J end by 4 bases, with 14 bases between. The CDR3 consists of 15 residues. Germline V gene sequence: CDR1 SGHKS, CDR2 YYEKEE (reference sequence). CDR3 protein: CASSLEGSPGYEQYF. CDR3 nucleotides: TGTGCCAGCAGCTTGGAAGGGTCCCCGGGATACGAGCAGTACTTC.